This T cell receptor (beta chain) was observed in a study of blood T cells in healthy people across ages (dated by TCRdb to the mid-2010s). Background on the whole study: Template switching captured roughly one uniquely barcoded TCR beta cDNA molecule per two T cells in model experiments. Four age groups were formed from the donors: young (average about 16 years), middle-aged (approximately 41), aged (more than 55) and long-lived (around 80). The study analyzed two additional independent replicas of 1 million unique cDNA reads from the same blood draw for two donors, one aged 18 to 30 and one aged 80 or older. The study measured age-related changes in TCR beta repertoire diversity using deep sequencing normalized with unique cDNA molecular identifiers.

The approximately 39 donors, aged about 6 to 95 years, were systemically healthy Caucasian individuals from Russia. Each donor gave about 9.8 milliliters of peripheral blood, drawn into EDTA-treated Vacutainer tubes. PBMCs were isolated by Ficoll-Paque density-gradient centrifugation, with at least 6 million obtained per sample. Trizol reagent was used to extract total RNA from the PBMCs, yielding at least 6 micrograms per sample. For every donor, an aliquot of PBMCs went through flow cytometry to measure the percentages of naive CD45RAhigh/CD27high T cells. This clonotype was counted only a few times. No antigen is known for it. No much larger clone is present one base from it, and per-base qualities are unavailable. V and J are trimmed by 2 bases and 5 bases, and the gene matches miss 5 bases of the junction. Inclusive of the bounding cysteine and phenylalanine, the CDR3 is 14 residues long. The kept DNA is CDR3 alone, 42 bases in frame from the first base. CDR1 SGHRS and CDR2 YFSETQ were looked up in the germline V gene.

Study-wide findings and limitations: The long-lived group showed more naive CD4+ T cells, fewer expanded clones and increased TCR diversity than the aged group, suggesting age selection. Observed TCR beta diversity per million T cells fell roughly linearly with age, and a significant reduction was already apparent by age roughly 41. The CMV infection status of donors was not known, potentially confounding age-related changes in expanded clonotypes. A strong correlation was found between observed TCR beta diversity and the percentage of naive T cells measured by flow cytometry. Bulk unsorted PBMC profiling prevented conclusive comparison of naive and antigen-experienced compartments. Total diversity estimates from one million sequenced T cells were considered lower bounds and underestimates.

The library was built by means of 5' RACE. Sequencing relied on an Illumina HiSeq 2500. A second about 7 to 12 cycle PCR used a sample-barcoded 5' primer and a J-beta primer mix. A unique molecular identifier was introduced onto each TCR beta cDNA molecule by a template-switch 5' adaptor carrying 12 random nucleotides. Each sample yielded at least 3 million CDR3-containing paired-end reads. First-strand cDNA was synthesized from all RNA with the Mint cDNA synthesis kit, primed by a TRBC-specific oligonucleotide. Following uracil-DNA glycosylase treatment, a first 18-cycle PCR with universal primers M1SS and BC2_uni_R was performed on all cDNA. The authors' pipeline ran thus. For normalization, 1 million high-quality reads, each with a distinct molecular identifier, were randomly selected from each sample. Reads sharing molecular identifiers were discarded rather than binned into consensus sequences. MiTCR, set to a Q25 quality threshold and the strictest error-elimination algorithm, was used for CDR3 identification, clonotype clustering and error correction. A nonparametric unseen species model with Euler transformation was used to estimate a lower bound on total TCR beta diversity. In TCRdb, the public reads were trimmed at Q25 with fastp and aligned with MiXCR, with productive beta chains retained. Each CDR3 protein gets just one entry, which takes the most common genes and DNA from the rows behind it. It is TCRdb's table, rather than the study itself, that gives the V and J calls and clone size. The sample table lists over 750,000 distinct CDR3 sequences, roughly 25% of them with a count of one. Of the sample, 9.4% falls within the top ten clones.

The sample was also linked to a second study, of T cells of mothers and their children. As described in the second report: Donors were nine systemically healthy Caucasian individuals: three mothers and their six children. cDNA synthesis consumed the entire amount of extracted RNA, loaded at approximately 1.6 ug RNA in each 15 ul reaction. In the second PCR, the M1S primer introduced both the sample barcodes and 2-4 random nucleotides. More than 8 million TCR beta CDR3 reads were obtained from each mother, and 2.5 million to 3.5 million reads were obtained from each child. Thymic selection similarly shapes TCR recombination output in related and unrelated pairs, with minor effect from inherited differences. Normalized repertoire overlap was always slightly but never significantly higher in related than unrelated mother-child pairs. No persistent microchimeric T cell clones were detected, at a sensitivity of around 97 clones per million clonotypes. Deep NGS was used in the study to compare the TCR beta repertoires of mothers and children and to look for features that separate related mother-child pairs from unrelated individuals. On average, the children were about 10 +/- 4 years old, while the mothers were 40 +/- 4 years old. Libraries were sequenced on Illumina HiSeq 2000 with 100+100 nt paired-end reads after adapter ligation with NEBNext reagents. To prevent cross-contamination, the mother and child libraries were prepared one month apart and sequenced in separate runs. Each donor had between about 450,000 and 2,100,000 distinct TCR beta clonotypes identified. Naive TCR beta clonotypes were estimated from low-frequency clonotypes matched to each donor's FACS-determined naive share, without sorting.

The chain is made from TRBV5-1 and TRBJ2-5; 8 bases in the junction line up with TRBD1. This clonotype originated in a boy aged 5-17 years in good health. Material: blood. The sequence in DNA is TGCGCCAGCAGCTTAATGGGACAGGAGGAGACCCAGTACTTC. It translates as CASSLMGQEETQYF.